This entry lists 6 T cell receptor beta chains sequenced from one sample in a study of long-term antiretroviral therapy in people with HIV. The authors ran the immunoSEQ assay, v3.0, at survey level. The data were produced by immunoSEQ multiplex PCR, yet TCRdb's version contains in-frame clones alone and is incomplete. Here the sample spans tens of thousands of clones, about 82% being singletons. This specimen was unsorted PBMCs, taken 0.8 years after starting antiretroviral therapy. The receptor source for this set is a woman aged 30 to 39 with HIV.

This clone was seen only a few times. The CDR3, as DNA: TGTGCCAGCAGCTTGGGGACAGAAATGGAGACCCAGTACTTC. Encoded protein: CASSLGTEMETQYF. The V and J genes are TRBV5-6 and TRBJ2-5, with D tentatively TRBD1 (6 bases). The V gene lost 0 bases and the J gene lost 5 bases, with 11 bases spanning the gap. The CDR3 contains 14 residues. Germline loops: CDR1 SGHDT, CDR2 YYEEEE.

CDR3 bases: TGCGCCAGCAGCTTGGTACCAGACAATGAGCAGTTCTTC. Translating it yields CASSLVPDNEQFF. J is TRBJ2-1 and V is TRBV5-1; the D is unclear. Deletions cut 0 bases from V and 5 bases from J, with 6 bases between. Germline V gene data show CDR1 as SGHRS and CDR2 as YFSETQ. The CDR3 covers 13 residues.

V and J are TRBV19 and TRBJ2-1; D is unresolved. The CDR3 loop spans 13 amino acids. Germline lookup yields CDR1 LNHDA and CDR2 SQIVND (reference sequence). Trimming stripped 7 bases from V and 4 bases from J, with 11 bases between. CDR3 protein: CASTTAAYNEQFF. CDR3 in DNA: TGTGCCAGTACCACTGCCGCTTACAATGAGCAGTTCTTC.

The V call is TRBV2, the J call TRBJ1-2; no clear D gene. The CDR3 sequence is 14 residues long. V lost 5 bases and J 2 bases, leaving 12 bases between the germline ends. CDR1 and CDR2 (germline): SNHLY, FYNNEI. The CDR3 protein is CASSWGSANYGYTF. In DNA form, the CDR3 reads TGTGCCAGCAGTTGGGGATCAGCCAACTATGGCTACACCTTC.

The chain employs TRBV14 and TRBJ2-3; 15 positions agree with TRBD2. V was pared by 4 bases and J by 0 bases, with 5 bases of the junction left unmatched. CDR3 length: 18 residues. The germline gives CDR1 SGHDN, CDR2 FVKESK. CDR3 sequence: CASSRGLAGGLSTDTQYF. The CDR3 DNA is TGTGCCAGCAGCCGGGGACTAGCGGGGGGCCTTAGCACAGATACGCAGTATTTT.

The CDR3 sequence: CASRVTGNTGELFF. Here the CDR3 DNA reads TGTGCCAGCAGGGTGACAGGGAACACCGGGGAGCTGTTTTTT. The genes are TRBV6-5 and TRBJ2-2, with D possibly being TRBD1 (6 bases). The CDR3 covers 14 residues. Looked up from germline, CDR1 is MNHEY and CDR2 is SVGAGI. The V gene lost 6 bases and the J gene lost 1 base, with 9 bases spanning the gap.